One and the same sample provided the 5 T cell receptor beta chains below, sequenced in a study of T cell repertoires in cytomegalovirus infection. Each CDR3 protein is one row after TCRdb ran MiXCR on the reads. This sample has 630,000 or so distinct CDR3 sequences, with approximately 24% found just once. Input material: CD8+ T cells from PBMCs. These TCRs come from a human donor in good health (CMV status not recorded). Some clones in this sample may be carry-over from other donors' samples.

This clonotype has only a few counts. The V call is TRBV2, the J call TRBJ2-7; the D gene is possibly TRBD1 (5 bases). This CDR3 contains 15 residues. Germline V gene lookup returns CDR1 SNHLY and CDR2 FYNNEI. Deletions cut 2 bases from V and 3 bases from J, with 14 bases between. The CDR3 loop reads CASSESLGRDYEQYF. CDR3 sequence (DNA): TGTGCCAGCAGTGAATCGTTGGGCAGGGACTACGAGCAGTACTTC. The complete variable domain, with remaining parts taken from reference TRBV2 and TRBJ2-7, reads EPEVTQTPSHQVTQMGQEVILRCVPISNHLYFYWYRQILGQKVEFLVSFYNNEISEKSEIFDDQFSVERPDGSNFTLKIRSTKLEDSAMYFCASSESLGRDYEQYFGPGTRLTVT.

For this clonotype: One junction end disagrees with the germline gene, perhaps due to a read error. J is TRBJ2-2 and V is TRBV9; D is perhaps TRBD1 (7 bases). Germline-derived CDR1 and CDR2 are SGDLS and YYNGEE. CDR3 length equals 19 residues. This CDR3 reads CVSSVSRRADREDTGELFF. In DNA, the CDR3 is TGTGTCAGCAGCGTATCCCGGAGGGCAGACAGGGAAGACACCGGGGAGCTGTTTTTT.

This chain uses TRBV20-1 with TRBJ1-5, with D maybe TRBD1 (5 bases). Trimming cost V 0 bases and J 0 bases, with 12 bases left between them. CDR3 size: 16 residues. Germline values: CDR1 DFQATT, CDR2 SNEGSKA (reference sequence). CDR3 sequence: CSARDSPGYSNQPQHF. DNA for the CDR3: TGCAGTGCTAGAGATTCCCCAGGGTATAGCAATCAGCCCCAGCATTTT.

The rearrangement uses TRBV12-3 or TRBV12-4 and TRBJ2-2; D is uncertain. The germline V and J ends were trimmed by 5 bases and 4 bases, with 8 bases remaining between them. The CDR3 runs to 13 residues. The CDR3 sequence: CASSQIFTGELFF. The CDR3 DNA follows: TGTGCCAGCAGTCAAATCTTCACCGGGGAGCTGTTTTTT.

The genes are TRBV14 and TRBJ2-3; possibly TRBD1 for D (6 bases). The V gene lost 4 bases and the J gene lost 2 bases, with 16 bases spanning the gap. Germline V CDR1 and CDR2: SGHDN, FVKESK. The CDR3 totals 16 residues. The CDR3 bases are TGTGCCAGCAGCCCCCTCACAGGGCAGGACACAGATACGCAGTATTTT. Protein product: CASSPLTGQDTDTQYF. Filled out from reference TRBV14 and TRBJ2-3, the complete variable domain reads EAGVTQFPSHSVIEKGQTVTLRCDPISGHDNLYWYRRVMGKEIKFLLHFVKESKQDESGMPNNRFLAERTGGTYSTLKVQPAELEDSGVYFCASSPLTGQDTDTQYFGPGTRLTVL.